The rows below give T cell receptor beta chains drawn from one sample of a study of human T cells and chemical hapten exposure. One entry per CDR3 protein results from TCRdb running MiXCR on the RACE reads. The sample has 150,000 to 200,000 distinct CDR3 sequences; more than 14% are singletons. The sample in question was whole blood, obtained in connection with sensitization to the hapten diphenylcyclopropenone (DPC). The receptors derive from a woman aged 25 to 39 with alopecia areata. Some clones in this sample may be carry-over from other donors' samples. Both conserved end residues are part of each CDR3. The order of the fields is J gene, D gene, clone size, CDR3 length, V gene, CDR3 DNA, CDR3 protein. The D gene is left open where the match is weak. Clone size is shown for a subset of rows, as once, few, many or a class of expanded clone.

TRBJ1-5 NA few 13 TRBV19 TGTGCCAGTAGTGCACTGGGGGAACAGCCCCAGCATTTT CASSALGEQPQHF
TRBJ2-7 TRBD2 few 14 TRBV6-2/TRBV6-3 TGTGCCAGCAACCCAGCGGGAGGGTCCTACGAGCAGTACTTC CASNPAGGSYEQYF
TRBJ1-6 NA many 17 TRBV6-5 TGTGCCAGCAGTTACGGCTCCGGGGGCTCCTATAATTCACCCCTCCACTTT CASSYGSGGSYNSPLHF
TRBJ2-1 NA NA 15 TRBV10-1 TGCGCCAGCAGCGGCGGGGTCAGGGAAGGCAATGAGCAGTTCTTC CASSGGVREGNEQFF
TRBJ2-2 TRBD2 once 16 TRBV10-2 TGCGCCAGCAGTACCCTAGCGGGAGGGCACACCGGGGAGCTGTTTTTT CASSTLAGGHTGELFF
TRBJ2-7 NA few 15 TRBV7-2 TGTGCCAGCAGCTTGCTGACAGGGAGGGCCCACGAGCAGTACTTC CASSLLTGRAHEQYF
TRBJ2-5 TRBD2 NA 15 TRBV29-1 TGCAGCGTTGAACTTTCGGGGGGGAGGCAAGAGACCCAGTACTTC CSVELSGGRQETQYF
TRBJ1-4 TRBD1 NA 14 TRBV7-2 TGTGCCAGCAGCAAGGACAGGGGGAATGAAAAACTGTTTTTT CASSKDRGNEKLFF
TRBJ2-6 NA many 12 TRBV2 TGTGCCAGCAATCTCGGGGCCAACGTCCTGACTTTC CASNLGANVLTF
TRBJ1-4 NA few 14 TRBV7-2 TGTGCCAGCAGCGTACAGGGCGTAAGGGAAAAACTGTTTTTT CASSVQGVREKLFF
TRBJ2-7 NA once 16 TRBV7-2 TGTGCCAGCAGCAAAGTAGTTTCGACAGCCCCATACGAGCAGTACTTC CASSKVVSTAPYEQYF
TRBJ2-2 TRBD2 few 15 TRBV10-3 TGTGCCATCAGACCAACTAGCGGGAGGGGCGGGGAGCTGTTTTTT CAIRPTSGRGGELFF
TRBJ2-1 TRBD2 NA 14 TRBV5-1 TGCGCCAGCAGCCAAAGCGGGAGGGCCGTTGAGCAGTTCTTC CASSQSGRAVEQFF
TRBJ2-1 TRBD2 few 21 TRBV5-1 TGCGCCAGCAGCTTGGTGGGGACTAGCGGCATCCACCGAAACTCCTACAATGAGCAGTTCTTC CASSLVGTSGIHRNSYNEQFF
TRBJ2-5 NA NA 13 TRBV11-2 TGTGCCAGCAGCTTAGGCCATCAGGTGACCCAGTACTTC CASSLGHQVTQYF
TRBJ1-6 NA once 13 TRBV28 TGTGCCAGCAGTTTAATCGTCCTCTCACCCCTCCACTTT CASSLIVLSPLHF
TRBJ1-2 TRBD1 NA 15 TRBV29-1 TGCAGCGTTGAAGGACCCGGGACAGGCTACTATGGCTACACCTTC CSVEGPGTGYYGYTF
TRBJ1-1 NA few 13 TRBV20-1 TGCAGTGCTAGAGTCCATTTGAACACTGAAGCTTTCTTT CSARVHLNTEAFF
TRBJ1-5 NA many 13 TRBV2 TGTGCCAGCAGGGCCGGGGGAAATCAGCCCCAGCATTTT CASRAGGNQPQHF
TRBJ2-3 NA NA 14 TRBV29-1 TGCAGCGTCCGTCCGGGTGATCCCACAGATACGCAGTATTTT CSVRPGDPTDTQYF
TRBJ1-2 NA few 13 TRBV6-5 TGTGCCAGCAGTTCTCAGAGGTACTATGGCTACACCTTC CASSSQRYYGYTF
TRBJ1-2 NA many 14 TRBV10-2 TGCGCCAGCAGTGAATGGGGGCAAGACTATGGCTACACCTTC CASSEWGQDYGYTF
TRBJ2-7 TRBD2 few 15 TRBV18 TGTGCCAGCTCACCGACTAGCGGGGGGTCCTACGAGCAGTACTTC CASSPTSGGSYEQYF
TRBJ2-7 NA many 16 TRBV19 TGTGCCAGTAGTGTCCGGGGCGACTATAGCTCCTACGAGCAGTACTTC CASSVRGDYSSYEQYF
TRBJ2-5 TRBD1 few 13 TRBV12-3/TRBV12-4 TGTGCCAGCACCACAGGGGATGGAAAGACCCAGTACTTC CASTTGDGKTQYF
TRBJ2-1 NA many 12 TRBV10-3 TGTGCCATCAGTGTTGGGGTAGGTGAGCAGTTCTTC CAISVGVGEQFF
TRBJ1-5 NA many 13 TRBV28 TGTGCCAGCAGCGATTATAGCAATCAGCCCCAGCATTTT CASSDYSNQPQHF
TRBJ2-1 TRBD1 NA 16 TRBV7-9 TGTGCCAGCAGCTTAGTAGGGACAGGGATCGTCAATGAGCAGTTCTTC CASSLVGTGIVNEQFF
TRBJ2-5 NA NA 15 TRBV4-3 TGCGCCAGCAGCCAAGGGTCAGGGAGGTGGGAGACCCAGTACTTC CASSQGSGRWETQYF
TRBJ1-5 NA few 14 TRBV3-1 TGTGCCAGCAGCCAATCCAGTCACAATCAGCCCCAGCATTTT CASSQSSHNQPQHF
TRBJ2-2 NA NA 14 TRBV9 TGTGCCAGCAGCGTCGACACAGTCACCGGGGAGCTGTTTTTT CASSVDTVTGELFF
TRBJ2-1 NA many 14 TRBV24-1 TGTGCCACCAGTGATCCCGGGGGCTACAATGAGCAGTTCTTC CATSDPGGYNEQFF
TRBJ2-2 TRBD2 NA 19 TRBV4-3 TGCGCCAGCAGCCAAGACGCGGGCGGGAGGGCCGCGAACACCGGGGAGCTGTTTTTT CASSQDAGGRAANTGELFF
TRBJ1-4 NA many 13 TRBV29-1 TGCAGCGTTGAAAGGCTAAAGTCTGAAAAACTGTTTTTT CSVERLKSEKLFF
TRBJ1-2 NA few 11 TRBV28 TGTGCCAGCAGTTTGATCGGGGTCCACACCTTC CASSLIGVHTF
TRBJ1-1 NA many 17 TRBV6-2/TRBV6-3 TGTGCCAGCATTCAGCCCCGGGGCAGGGCCATGAACACTGAAGCTTTCTTT CASIQPRGRAMNTEAFF
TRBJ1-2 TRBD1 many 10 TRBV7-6 TGTGCCACAACAGGGGCGAGCTACACCTTC CATTGASYTF
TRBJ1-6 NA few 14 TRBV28 TGTGCCAGCAGTTCCAGCTTCGTGTGGGGGGCCCTCCACTTT CASSSSFVWGALHF
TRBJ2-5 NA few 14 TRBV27 TGTGCCAGCAGTTCACGACAGCGGCAGGAGACCCAGTACTTC CASSSRQRQETQYF
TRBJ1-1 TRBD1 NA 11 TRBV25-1 TGTGCCAGCGGGACAGCGCTTGAAGCTTTCTTT CASGTALEAFF
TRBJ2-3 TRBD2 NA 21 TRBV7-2 TGTGCCAGCAGCTTAACCTTCCCGGTGAGACTAGCGGTAAGAAGCACAGATACGCAGTATTTT CASSLTFPVRLAVRSTDTQYF
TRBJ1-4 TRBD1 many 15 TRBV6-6 TGTGCCAGCAGTAAACAGGGGACAACTAATGAAAAACTGTTTTTT CASSKQGTTNEKLFF
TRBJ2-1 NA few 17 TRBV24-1 TGTGCCACCAGTGATCACACCCTGGGGGACTCGTACAATGAGCAGTTCTTC CATSDHTLGDSYNEQFF
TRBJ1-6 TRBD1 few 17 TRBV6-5 TGTGCCAGCAGGAAACCGCCCGGGACAGGGGATAATTCACCCCTCCACTTT CASRKPPGTGDNSPLHF
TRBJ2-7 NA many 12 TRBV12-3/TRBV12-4 TGTGCCAGCAGTTCCCTCTCCTACGAGCAGTACTTC CASSSLSYEQYF